The clone carrying this T cell receptor (beta chain) was detected many times. Antigen unknown. V was shortened by 9 bases and J by 4 bases, with 19 bases between the two germline ends. This CDR3 is built from 15 residues. The germline CDR1 and CDR2 sequences are MNHEY and SVGEGT. This record comes from a study of blood T cells in healthy people across ages. Using a J-beta primer mix together with a sample-barcoded 5' primer, a second PCR was run for roughly 6 to 12 cycles. Samples each returned at least 3 million CDR3-containing paired-end reads. One entry per CDR3 protein results from TCRdb running MiXCR on the 5' RACE reads. The sample consists of 650,000 to 800,000 distinct CDR3 sequences, about 50% of them appearing once. Notes on the study in general: Naive T cell percentage strongly correlated with TCR beta diversity.

This TCR derives from a woman older than 75 in good health. Sequencing input: blood. The chain carries TRBV6-2 or TRBV6-3 and TRBJ2-1, with D tentatively TRBD2 (5 bases). The CDR3 nucleotides read TGTGCCAGTGAGGGTGATTCCCTCCGATACAATGAGCAGTTCTTC. Translation gives CASEGDSLRYNEQFF.